Listed below are T cell receptor beta chains from one sample, sequenced in a study of beta chain features in type 1 diabetes. The protocol was immunoSEQ multiplex PCR, while the TCRdb copy is restricted to in-frame clones and leaves out a portion. The profile covers hundreds of thousands of clones, with more than 13% appearing a single time and 0.03% to 0.045% taken by the ten largest. Sequencing was carried out using naive CD4+ T cells from blood. These receptors originate from a man aged 18 to 35 with type 1 diabetes. The CDR3 runs from the conserved cysteine through the conserved F or W. Each record gives: D gene, V gene, J gene, clone size, CDR3 DNA, CDR3 protein. D genes are given only for firm matches. Clone size, where shown, is once, few, many, or a class for clones that have expanded.

>TRBD2|TRBV4-1|TRBJ2-5|.
TGCGCCAGCAGCCAAGAGGGGGTTAGACTAGCGGGTTCCTCGGAGACCCAGTACTTC
CASSQEGVRLAGSSETQYF
>TRBD1|TRBV7-3|TRBJ2-1|.
TGTGCCAGCAGTCCTATGGACAGGGATGAGCAGTTCTTC
CASSPMDRDEQFF
>.|TRBV21-1|TRBJ2-3|few
TGTGCCAGCAGCAAAGTGCCGTTGACTAGCGGCACAGATACGCAGTATTTT
CASSKVPLTSGTDTQYF
>TRBD2|TRBV5-4|TRBJ2-3|.
TGTGCCAGCAGCCATAGCGGGCCCGAAGATACGCAGTATTTT
CASSHSGPEDTQYF
>.|TRBV28|TRBJ2-7|few
TGTGCCAGCAGTCCCCTTAGGGGACAGCGGGTCGAGCAGTACTTC
CASSPLRGQRVEQYF
>.|TRBV30|TRBJ2-7|.
TGTGCCTGGAGTACCCGGGGTTCCTACGAGCAGTACTTC
CAWSTRGSYEQYF
>TRBD2|TRBV7-2|TRBJ2-7|.
TGTGCCAGCAGCTCCCTAGCGGCCTACGAGCAGTACTTC
CASSSLAAYEQYF
>.|TRBV2|TRBJ1-5|few
TGTGCCAGCAGTGTAACGGTCAATCAGCCCCAGCATTTT
CASSVTVNQPQHF
>TRBD2|TRBV6-5|TRBJ2-7|.
TGTGCCAGCAGAGGGCTAGCGGCCTTGACCTACGAGCAGTACTTC
CASRGLAALTYEQYF
>.|TRBV18|TRBJ2-3|.
TGTGCCAGCTCACCAGCGGTGACTAGCACAGATACGCAGTATTTT
CASSPAVTSTDTQYF
>.|TRBV10-3|TRBJ1-1|few
TGTGCCATCAACATCAAGGTGTCGAACACTGAAGCTTTCTTT
CAINIKVSNTEAFF